This TCR beta chain was obtained from a study of blood T cell repertoires in COVID-19. The CDR3 spans 16 residues. V lost 4 bases, J lost 9 bases, and 11 bases stayed unmatched. Germline-derived CDR1 and CDR2 are SGHTA and FQGNSA. Authors' processing steps: Cell counts per sample came from amplifying reference gene primers. The data were produced by immunoSEQ multiplex PCR, yet TCRdb's version contains in-frame clones alone and is incomplete. The DNA gave D and trimming, while V, J and clone size come from that table. The sample gives about 200,000 clones, around 85% of which show up once; 18% is in the top ten. The study counted Cohort 3 donors as recovered given two negative PCRs, clearance, or symptom resolution.

The V gene is TRBV7-2, the J gene TRBJ2-1, with 11 bases fitting TRBD1. The sequencing input was PBMCs or T cells enriched from blood (not recorded which). The TCR originated in a man aged 40-50 years who had recovered from COVID-19. In DNA, the CDR3 is TGTGCCAGCAGCTCGTACCCGGGACAGGGGGTAGGTGAGCAGTTCTTC. Its translation is CASSSYPGQGVGEQFF.